A single sample gave rise to the 28 T cell receptor beta chains below, sequenced in a study of CD8+ T cells in alopecia areata. This sample's treatment: oral pan-JAK inhibitor, 5-10 mg twice daily. After isolation, RNA underwent reverse transcription to generate cDNA as the sequencing template. TCRdb keeps only in-frame clones here, not all; method: immunoSEQ multiplex PCR. The sample lists around 270,000 clones, about 62% seen once, with under 2% in the top ten. The material was CD4+ T cells sorted from blood, obtained at week 24, from a patient treated with tofacitinib. The receptor source for this set is a human donor with alopecia areata.

This clone was detected many times. In DNA, the CDR3 is TGTGCCAGCTCGCCGCCTGGACAGGGTGGCTCACCCCTCCACTTT. It translates to CASSPPGQGGSPLHF. This chain links TRBV18 with TRBJ1-6; the match to TRBD1 covers 8 bases. CDR3 length: 15 amino acids. The J segment lost 10 bases and the V segment lost 6 bases, leaving 11 bases of the junction unmatched. Per the germline V gene, CDR1 is KGHSH and CDR2 is LQKENI.

This rearrangement joins TRBV4-1 to TRBJ1-2; TRBD1 aligns across 8 bases. The CDR3 contains 14 residues. After removal of 1 base from V and 7 bases from J, the junction contained 5 bases not matched to a gene. The germline V gene encodes CDR1 MGHRA and CDR2 YSYEKL. The CDR3 is CASSQVQGASGYTF. The DNA of the CDR3 is TGCGCCAGCAGCCAAGTGCAGGGGGCATCTGGCTACACCTTC.

This clone showed up just a few times. This chain uses TRBV29-1 with TRBJ2-1; possibly TRBD1 or TRBD2 for D (6 bases each). Looked up from germline, CDR1 is SQVTM and CDR2 is ANQGSEA. This CDR3 spans 14 amino acids. Trimming left V 2 bases short and J 4 bases short, with 12 bases between. CDR3 DNA: TGCAGCGTTGAAAGGGGGGCAATGTACAATGAGCAGTTCTTC. Its protein is CSVERGAMYNEQFF.

This clone was counted a few times. The genes are TRBV7-3 and TRBJ2-3; D perhaps matches TRBD2 (6 bases). Germline V gives CDR1 SGHTA, CDR2 FQGTGA. The CDR3 sequence is 14 residues long. The V end was cut by 2 bases, the J end by 6 bases, with 12 bases between. This CDR3 reads CASSLSVEGDTQYF. DNA for the CDR3: TGTGCCAGCAGCTTATCGGTGGAGGGGGATACGCAGTATTTT.

The table lists this clone with a few counts. This chain joins TRBV18 and TRBJ2-1; 7 bases fit TRBD1. The CDR3 consists of 15 residues. Trimming at V came to 3 bases and at J to 4 bases, leaving 6 bases not matched to a gene. The germline V gene encodes CDR1 KGHSH and CDR2 LQKENI. The CDR3: CASSPRTGIYNEQFF. CDR3 DNA: TGTGCCAGCTCACCCCGGACAGGAATTTACAATGAGCAGTTCTTC.

The chain is built from TRBV9 and TRBJ1-1; maybe TRBD1 (6 bases). V was pared by 3 bases and J by 3 bases, with 15 bases between. Germline assignment: CDR1 SGDLS and CDR2 YYNGEE. This CDR3 contains 15 residues. The CDR3 nucleotides read TGTGCCAGCAGCGGACGTCCGGGGGGCTACACTGAAGCTTTCTTT. It encodes CASSGRPGGYTEAFF.

This clone occurred many times. This rearrangement joins TRBV5-4 to TRBJ2-6; no clear D. V lost 5 bases, J lost 0 bases, and 3 bases lay in between. Per the germline V gene, CDR1 is SGHNT and CDR2 is YYREEE (reference sequence). The CDR3 loop spans 13 amino acids. The CDR3: CASRSSGANVLTF. Here the CDR3 DNA reads TGTGCCAGCAGATCCTCTGGGGCCAACGTCCTGACTTTC.

The chain uses TRBV29-1 and TRBJ1-1; D gene ambiguous. The CDR3 sequence is 11 residues long. The germline V gene has CDR1 SQVTM and CDR2 ANQGSEA. V lost 3 bases, J lost 11 bases, and 13 bases lay in between. CDR3 region: CSVDPQAGAFF. The CDR3 region has the DNA TGCAGCGTTGACCCCCAGGCTGGGGCTTTCTTT.

In this sample, this clone turned up a few times. The chain recombines TRBV30 with TRBJ1-1; TRBD1 might be the D (5 bases). Per the germline V gene, CDR1 is GTSNPN and CDR2 is SVGIG (reference sequence). The germline V and J ends were trimmed by 5 bases and 6 bases, with 10 bases remaining between them. The CDR3 totals 11 residues. CDR3 loop: CAWARDSEAFF. The CDR3 coding sequence is TGTGCCTGGGCGAGGGACTCTGAAGCTTTCTTT.

The chain employs TRBV29-1 and TRBJ1-1; D possibly corresponds to TRBD1 (5 bases). Trimming pared 4 bases from V and 1 base from J, leaving 16 bases between. CDR1 is SQVTM and CDR2 is ANQGSEA in the germline V gene. This CDR3 contains 15 residues. This CDR3 reads CSVAGYILRNTEAFF. CDR3 coding DNA: TGCAGCGTTGCAGGGTACATTCTCAGGAACACTGAAGCTTTCTTT.

The chain carries TRBV6-5 and TRBJ2-1, with D unresolved. The CDR3 has 16 residues. Trimming removed 4 bases from V and 0 bases from J, with 13 bases in between. Germline V CDR1 and CDR2: MNHEY, SVGAGI. The CDR3 is CASSSIGSSSYNEQFF. The CDR3 DNA follows: TGTGCCAGCAGTTCTATAGGGTCCTCCTCCTACAATGAGCAGTTCTTC.

The chain couples TRBV11-2 to TRBJ2-7; perhaps TRBD1 as D (6 bases). Trimming removed 1 base from V and 2 bases from J, with 9 bases in between. From germline, CDR1 is SGHAT and CDR2 FQNNGV. The CDR3 extends over 14 amino acids. Written as DNA, the CDR3 is TGTGCCAGCAGCTTAGTGGGGGCGACCTACGAGCAGTACTTC. This encodes CASSLVGATYEQYF.

The V call is TRBV5-6, the J call TRBJ1-4, with D unresolved. V gave up 2 bases and J gave up 8 bases, with 13 bases separating them. This CDR3 contains 14 residues. The germline V gene encodes CDR1 SGHDT and CDR2 YYEEEE. CDR3 residues: CASSFLPDGEKLFF. The CDR3 DNA is TGTGCCAGCAGCTTTTTGCCCGATGGGGAAAAACTGTTTTTT.

J is TRBJ1-2 and V is TRBV11-2, with D perhaps TRBD1 (6 bases). The V gene lost 4 bases and the J gene lost 8 bases, with 17 bases spanning the gap. CDR3 length: 14 amino acids. Germline V gene data show CDR1 as SGHAT and CDR2 as FQNNGV. This CDR3 is CASSSQQGIDGYTF. The CDR3 nucleotides are TGTGCCAGCAGCTCGCAGCAGGGGATTGACGGCTACACCTTC. Using reference TRBV11-2 and TRBJ1-2 for the parts outside the CDR3, the full variable domain is EAGVAQSPRYKIIEKRQSVAFWCNPISGHATLYWYQQILGQGPKLLIQFQNNGVVDDSQLPKDRFSAERLKGVDSTLKIQPAKLEDSAVYLCASSSQQGIDGYTFGSGTRLTVV.

J is TRBJ2-3 and V is TRBV29-1; 7 bases align to TRBD2. CDR1 and CDR2 from the germline V gene are SQVTM and ANQGSEA. V was clipped by 4 bases and J by 3 bases; unmatched bases: 1. The CDR3 has 12 amino acids. The CDR3 here is CSVAGGTDTQYF. The CDR3 region has the DNA TGCAGCGTTGCGGGAGGTACAGATACGCAGTATTTT.

There are a few counts of this clone. V and J are TRBV29-1 and TRBJ2-3; TRBD1 matches at 12 bases. This CDR3 has 20 residues. After removal of 4 bases from V and 4 bases from J, the junction contained 21 bases not matched to a gene. Germline values: CDR1 SQVTM, CDR2 ANQGSEA. CDR3: CSVGSSLGQGARRKADTQYF. The CDR3 region has the DNA TGCAGCGTTGGGTCCAGCTTGGGACAGGGGGCGCGGAGGAAGGCAGATACGCAGTATTTT.

The rearrangement joins TRBV29-1 to TRBJ1-2; 10 bases are a match to TRBD1. The germline V gene has CDR1 SQVTM and CDR2 ANQGSEA. This CDR3 has 16 amino acids. J lost 1 base, V lost 3 bases, and 8 bases had no gene match. Here the CDR3 DNA reads TGCAGCGTTGATTATGAGGGGACAGGGGATAACTATGGCTACACCTTC. This gives the protein CSVDYEGTGDNYGYTF.

J is TRBJ2-7 and V is TRBV5-4; D is undetermined. Germline CDR1 reads SGHNT; CDR2 reads YYREEE (reference sequence). Trimming left V 5 bases short and J 5 bases short, with 17 bases between. This CDR3 contains 14 residues. The CDR3 loop is CASSEPRAFNEQYF. CDR3 sequence (DNA): TGTGCCAGCAGTGAGCCCCGGGCTTTCAACGAGCAGTACTTC.

The genes are TRBV4-3 and TRBJ1-2, with TRBD1 as a possible D gene (6 bases). Trimming pared 0 bases from V and 5 bases from J, leaving 13 bases between. This CDR3 has 15 amino acids. The germline V gene has CDR1 LGHNA and CDR2 YSLEER. The CDR3 reads CASSQELGTPYGYTF. For the CDR3, the DNA is TGCGCCAGCAGCCAAGAACTAGGGACACCTTATGGCTACACCTTC.

The chain couples TRBV7-9 to TRBJ2-3; maybe TRBD2 (6 bases). The CDR3 totals 15 residues. The ends were cut back, 3 bases at V and 2 bases at J, with 12 bases in the middle. Looked up from germline, CDR1 is SEHNR and CDR2 is FQNEAQ (reference sequence). The DNA of the CDR3 is TGTGCCAGCAGCTTGAAGCGGGCCCTCACAGATACGCAGTATTTT. Protein: CASSLKRALTDTQYF.

The rearrangement links TRBV7-2 to TRBJ2-3; D may be TRBD2 (6 bases). The CDR3 is 14 residues long. Trimming cost V 5 bases and J 2 bases, with 11 bases left between them. Germline V gives CDR1 SGHTA, CDR2 FQGNSA. In nucleotides, the CDR3 is TGTGCCAGCAGCCCTTGGCGGGACACAGATACGCAGTATTTT. This codes for CASSPWRDTDTQYF.

V usage is TRBV9 and J usage is TRBJ1-2; 11 positions agree with TRBD1. V lost 5 bases and J lost 5; bases outside the gene matches: 5. Germline values: CDR1 SGDLS, CDR2 YYNGEE. This CDR3 region has 14 residues. The CDR3 sequence is CASSAGTGGYGYTF. CDR3 DNA: TGTGCCAGCAGTGCCGGGACAGGGGGTTATGGCTACACCTTC.

The gene calls are TRBV29-1 and TRBJ1-1, with D hard to call. With 2 bases removed from V and 7 bases from J, the gap between germline ends came to 8 bases. CDR3 size: 11 residues. CDR1 is SQVTM and CDR2 is ANQGSEA in the germline V gene. CDR3 bases: TGCAGCGTTGAACGGCAGATTGAAGCTTTCTTT. Translated: CSVERQIEAFF.

The V and J genes are TRBV30 and TRBJ1-1; D gene ambiguous. There are 13 residues in the CDR3. Germline V gene data show CDR1 as GTSNPN and CDR2 as SVGIG (reference sequence). V was trimmed by 4 bases and J by 0 bases, leaving 9 bases between them. DNA for the CDR3: TGTGCCTGGACTTATTCCCTGAACACTGAAGCTTTCTTT. This encodes CAWTYSLNTEAFF.

V is TRBV27 and J is TRBJ2-7, with D maybe TRBD1 (5 bases). V was clipped by 6 bases and J by 2 bases, with 29 bases between them. The CDR3 totals 19 residues. The germline gives CDR1 MNHEY, CDR2 SMNVEV (reference sequence). This CDR3 reads CASSISQRQGRVGTYEQYF. For the CDR3, the DNA is TGTGCCAGCAGCATATCCCAACGTCAGGGTAGAGTAGGCACCTACGAGCAGTACTTC.

This chain connects TRBV29-1 to TRBJ2-7; possibly TRBD1 for D (5 bases). The CDR3 totals 13 residues. Per germline, CDR1 SQVTM and CDR2 ANQGSEA. The V end was cut by 4 bases, the J end by 3 bases, with 13 bases between. Here the CDR3 DNA reads TGCAGCGTTGGGGGTCAGGGCCTCTACGAGCAGTACTTC. Protein product: CSVGGQGLYEQYF.

The chain combines TRBV7-8 with TRBJ1-4; D unresolved. V lost 1 base to trimming and J lost 7 bases, with 13 bases between them. In germline, CDR1 is SGHVS, CDR2 FQNEAQ. This CDR3 spans 15 amino acids. This chain's CDR3 is CASSLDVPPGEKLFF. In DNA, the CDR3 is TGTGCCAGCAGCTTAGATGTGCCCCCAGGTGAAAAACTGTTTTTT.

The chain employs TRBV5-1 and TRBJ1-1; D remains unclear. The germline V gene encodes CDR1 SGHRS and CDR2 YFSETQ. V was cut by 4 bases and J by 1 base, with 8 bases left in between. The CDR3 is 13 residues long. CDR3 protein: CASSKDGNTEAFF. CDR3 bases: TGCGCCAGCAGCAAAGATGGGAACACTGAAGCTTTCTTT.